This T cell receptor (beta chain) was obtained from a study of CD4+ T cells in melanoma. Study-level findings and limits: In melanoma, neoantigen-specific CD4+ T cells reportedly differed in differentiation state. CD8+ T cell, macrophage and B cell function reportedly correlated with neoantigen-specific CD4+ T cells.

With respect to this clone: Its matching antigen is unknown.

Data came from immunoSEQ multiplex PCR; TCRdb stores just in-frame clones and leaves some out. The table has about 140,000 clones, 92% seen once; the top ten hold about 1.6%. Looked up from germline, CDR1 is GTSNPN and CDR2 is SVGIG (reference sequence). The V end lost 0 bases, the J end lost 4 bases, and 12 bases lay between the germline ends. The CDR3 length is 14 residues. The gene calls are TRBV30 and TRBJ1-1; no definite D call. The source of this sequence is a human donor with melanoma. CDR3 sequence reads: CAWSVGLGSTEAFF. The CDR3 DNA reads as TGTGCCTGGAGTGTCGGATTGGGATCCACTGAAGCTTTCTTT. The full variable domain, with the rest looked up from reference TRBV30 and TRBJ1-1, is SQTIHQWPATLVQPVGSPLSLECTVEGTSNPNLYWYRQAAGRGLQLLFYSVGIGQISSEVPQNLSASRPQDRQFILSSKKLLLSDSGFYLCAWSVGLGSTEAFFGQGTRLTVV.